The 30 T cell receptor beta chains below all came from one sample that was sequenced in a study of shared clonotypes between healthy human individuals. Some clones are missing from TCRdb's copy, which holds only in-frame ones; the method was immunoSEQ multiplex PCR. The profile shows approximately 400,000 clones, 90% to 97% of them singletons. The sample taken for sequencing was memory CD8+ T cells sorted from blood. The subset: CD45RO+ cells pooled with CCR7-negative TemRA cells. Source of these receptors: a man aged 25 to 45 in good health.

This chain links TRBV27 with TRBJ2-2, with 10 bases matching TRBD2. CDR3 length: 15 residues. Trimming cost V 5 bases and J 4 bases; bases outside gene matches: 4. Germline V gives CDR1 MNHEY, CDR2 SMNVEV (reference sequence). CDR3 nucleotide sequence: TGTGCCAGCAGTAGACTAGCGGGCGTCACCGGGGAGCTGTTTTTT. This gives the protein CASSRLAGVTGELFF.

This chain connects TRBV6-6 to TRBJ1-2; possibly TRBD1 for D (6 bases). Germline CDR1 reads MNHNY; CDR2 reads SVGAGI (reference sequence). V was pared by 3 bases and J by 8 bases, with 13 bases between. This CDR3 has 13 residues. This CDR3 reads CASSYRGLGGYTF. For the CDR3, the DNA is TGTGCCAGCAGTTATCGGGGGCTCGGGGGCTACACCTTC.

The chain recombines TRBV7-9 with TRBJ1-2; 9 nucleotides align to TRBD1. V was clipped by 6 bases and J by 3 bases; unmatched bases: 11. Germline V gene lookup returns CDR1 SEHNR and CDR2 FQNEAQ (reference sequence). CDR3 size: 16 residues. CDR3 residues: CASSWGNRGRDYGYTF. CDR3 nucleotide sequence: TGTGCCAGCAGTTGGGGTAACAGGGGGCGCGACTATGGCTACACCTTC. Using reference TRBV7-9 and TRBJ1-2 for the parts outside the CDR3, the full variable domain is DTGVSQNPRHKITKRGQNVTFRCDPISEHNRLYWYRQTLGQGPEFLTYFQNEAQLEKSRLLSDRFSAERPKGSFSTLEIQRTEQGDSAMYLCASSWGNRGRDYGYTFGSGTRLTVV.

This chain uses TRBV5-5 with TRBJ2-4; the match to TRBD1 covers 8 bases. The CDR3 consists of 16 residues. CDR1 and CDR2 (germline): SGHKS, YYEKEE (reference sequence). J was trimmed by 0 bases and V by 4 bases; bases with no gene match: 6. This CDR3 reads CASSGDRGLAKNIQYF. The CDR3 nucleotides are TGTGCCAGCAGCGGAGACAGGGGACTAGCCAAAAACATTCAGTACTTC.

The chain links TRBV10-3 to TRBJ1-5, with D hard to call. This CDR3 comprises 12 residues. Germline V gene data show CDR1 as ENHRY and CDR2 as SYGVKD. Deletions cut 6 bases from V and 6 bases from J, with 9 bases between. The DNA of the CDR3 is TGTGCCATCAGCGACGGTTTTCAGCCCCAGCATTTT. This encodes CAISDGFQPQHF.

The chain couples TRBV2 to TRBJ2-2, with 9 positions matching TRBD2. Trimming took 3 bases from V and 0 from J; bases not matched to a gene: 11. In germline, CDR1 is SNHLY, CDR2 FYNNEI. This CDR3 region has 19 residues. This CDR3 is CASSDSKSGRQSNTGELFF. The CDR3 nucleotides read TGTGCCAGCAGTGACTCAAAAAGCGGGAGGCAATCGAACACCGGGGAGCTGTTTTTT.

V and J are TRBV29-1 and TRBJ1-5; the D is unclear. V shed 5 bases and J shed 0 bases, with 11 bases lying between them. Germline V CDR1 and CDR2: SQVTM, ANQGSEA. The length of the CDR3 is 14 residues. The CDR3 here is CSVRGGNSNQPQHF. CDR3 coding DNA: TGCAGCGTTCGGGGTGGGAATAGCAATCAGCCCCAGCATTTT.

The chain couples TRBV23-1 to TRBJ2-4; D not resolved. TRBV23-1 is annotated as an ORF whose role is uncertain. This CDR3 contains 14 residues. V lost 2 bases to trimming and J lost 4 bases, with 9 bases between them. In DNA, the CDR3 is TGCGCCAGCAGTCAAAACCCGGCTAAAAACATTCAGTACTTC. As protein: CASSQNPAKNIQYF.

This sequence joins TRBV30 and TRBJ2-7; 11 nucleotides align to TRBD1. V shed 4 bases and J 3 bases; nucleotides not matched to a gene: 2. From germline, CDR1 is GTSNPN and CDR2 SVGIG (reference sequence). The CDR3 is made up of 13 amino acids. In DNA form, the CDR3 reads TGTGCCTGGACGGGGACAGGGGGCTACGAGCAGTACTTC. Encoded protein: CAWTGTGGYEQYF.

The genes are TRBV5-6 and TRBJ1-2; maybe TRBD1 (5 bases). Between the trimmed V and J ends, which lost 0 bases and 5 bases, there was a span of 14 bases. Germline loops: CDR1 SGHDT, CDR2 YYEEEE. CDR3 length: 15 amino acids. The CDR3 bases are TGTGCCAGCAGCTTGGCCCGGGGGTTGGGGTATGGCTACACCTTC. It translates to CASSLARGLGYGYTF.

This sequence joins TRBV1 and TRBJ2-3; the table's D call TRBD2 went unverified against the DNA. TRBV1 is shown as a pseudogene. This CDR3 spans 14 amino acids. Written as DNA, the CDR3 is TGCACCAGCAGCCAACGCGCTAGGACAGATACGCAGTATTTT. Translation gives CTSSQRARTDTQYF.

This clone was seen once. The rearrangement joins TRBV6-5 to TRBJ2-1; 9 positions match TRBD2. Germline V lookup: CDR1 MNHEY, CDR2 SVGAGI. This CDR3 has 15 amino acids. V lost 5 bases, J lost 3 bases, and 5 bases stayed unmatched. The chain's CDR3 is CASSPLAGNYNEQFF. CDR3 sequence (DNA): TGTGCCAGCAGTCCTCTAGCGGGAAACTACAATGAGCAGTTCTTC.

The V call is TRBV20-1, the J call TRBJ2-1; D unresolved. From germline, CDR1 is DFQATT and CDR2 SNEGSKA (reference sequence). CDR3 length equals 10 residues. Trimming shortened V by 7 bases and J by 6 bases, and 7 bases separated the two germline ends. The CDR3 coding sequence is TGCAGTGGGGTTGGCAATGAGCAGTTCTTC. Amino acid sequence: CSGVGNEQFF.

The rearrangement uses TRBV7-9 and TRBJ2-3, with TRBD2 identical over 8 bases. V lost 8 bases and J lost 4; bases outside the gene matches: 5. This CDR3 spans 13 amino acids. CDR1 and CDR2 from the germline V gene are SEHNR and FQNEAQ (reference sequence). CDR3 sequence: CASLSGSADTQYF. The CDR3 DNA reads TGTGCCAGCCTAAGCGGGAGCGCAGATACGCAGTATTTT.

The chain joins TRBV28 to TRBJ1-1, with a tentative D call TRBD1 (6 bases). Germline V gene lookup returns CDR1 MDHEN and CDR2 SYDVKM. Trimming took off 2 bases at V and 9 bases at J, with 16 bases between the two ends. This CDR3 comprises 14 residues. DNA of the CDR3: TGTGCCAGCAGTTTAGTCCCCGGGGGGGCCAAAGCTTTCTTT. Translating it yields CASSLVPGGAKAFF.

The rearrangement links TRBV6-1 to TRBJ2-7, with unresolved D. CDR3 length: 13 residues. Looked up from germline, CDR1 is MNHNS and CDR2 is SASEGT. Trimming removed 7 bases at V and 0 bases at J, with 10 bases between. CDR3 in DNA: TGTGCCAGCACCGGCGGCCTCTCCTACGAGCAGTACTTC. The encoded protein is CASTGGLSYEQYF.

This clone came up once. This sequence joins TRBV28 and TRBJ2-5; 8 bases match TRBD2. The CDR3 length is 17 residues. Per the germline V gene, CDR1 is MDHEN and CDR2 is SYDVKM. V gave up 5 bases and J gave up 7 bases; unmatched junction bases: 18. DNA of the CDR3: TGTGCCAGCAGTCCCCTCTCGGTAGCGGGAACAATGGGGACCCAGTACTTC. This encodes CASSPLSVAGTMGTQYF. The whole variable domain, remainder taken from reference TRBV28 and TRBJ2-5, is DVKVTQSSRYLVKRTGEKVFLECVQDMDHENMFWYRQDPGLGLRLIYFSYDVKMKEKGDIPEGYSVSREKKERFSLILESASTNQTSMYLCASSPLSVAGTMGTQYFGPGTRLLVL.

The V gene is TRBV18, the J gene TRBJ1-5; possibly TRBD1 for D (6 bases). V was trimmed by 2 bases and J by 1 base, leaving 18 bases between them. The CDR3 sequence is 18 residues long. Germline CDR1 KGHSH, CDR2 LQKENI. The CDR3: CASSPRSPTGPSNQPQHF. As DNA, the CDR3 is TGTGCCAGCTCACCAAGGTCCCCAACAGGGCCCAGCAATCAGCCCCAGCATTTT. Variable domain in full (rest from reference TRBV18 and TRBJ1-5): NAGVMQNPRHLVRRRGQEARLRCSPMKGHSHVYWYRQLPEEGLKFMVYLQKENIIDESGMPKERFSAEFPKEGPSILRIQQVVRGDSAAYFCASSPRSPTGPSNQPQHFGDGTRLSIL.

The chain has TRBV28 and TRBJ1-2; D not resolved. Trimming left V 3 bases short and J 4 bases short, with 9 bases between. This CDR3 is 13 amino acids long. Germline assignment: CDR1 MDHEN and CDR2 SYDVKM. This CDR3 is CASSFLGPYGYTF. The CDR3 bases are TGTGCCAGCAGTTTCCTGGGTCCCTATGGCTACACCTTC.

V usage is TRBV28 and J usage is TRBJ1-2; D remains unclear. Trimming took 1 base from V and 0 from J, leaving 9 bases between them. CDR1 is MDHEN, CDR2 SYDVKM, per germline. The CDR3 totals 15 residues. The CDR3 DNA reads TGTGCCAGCAGTTTATTACAGTTAGCTAACTATGGCTACACCTTC. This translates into CASSLLQLANYGYTF.

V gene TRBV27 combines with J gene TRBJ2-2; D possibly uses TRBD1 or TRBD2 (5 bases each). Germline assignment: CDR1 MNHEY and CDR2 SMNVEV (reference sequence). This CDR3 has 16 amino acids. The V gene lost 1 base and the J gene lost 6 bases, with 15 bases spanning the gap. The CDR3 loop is CASSLFGTRPPGELFF. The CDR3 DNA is TGTGCCAGCAGTTTATTCGGGACCCGACCCCCCGGGGAGCTGTTTTTT.

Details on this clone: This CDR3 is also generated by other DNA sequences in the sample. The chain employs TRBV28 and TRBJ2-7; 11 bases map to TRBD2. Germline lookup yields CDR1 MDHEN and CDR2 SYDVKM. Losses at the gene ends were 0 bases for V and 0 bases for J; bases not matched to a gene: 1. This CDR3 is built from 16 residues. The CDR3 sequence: CASSLWGTSGSYEQYF. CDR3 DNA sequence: TGTGCCAGCAGTTTATGGGGGACTAGCGGCTCCTACGAGCAGTACTTC.

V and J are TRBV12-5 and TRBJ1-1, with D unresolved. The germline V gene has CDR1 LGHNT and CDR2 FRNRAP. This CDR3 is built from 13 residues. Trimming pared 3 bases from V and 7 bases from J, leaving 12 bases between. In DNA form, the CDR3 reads TGTGCTAGTGGTTTCCCGTCGAAGGGTGAAGCTTTCTTT. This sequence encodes CASGFPSKGEAFF.

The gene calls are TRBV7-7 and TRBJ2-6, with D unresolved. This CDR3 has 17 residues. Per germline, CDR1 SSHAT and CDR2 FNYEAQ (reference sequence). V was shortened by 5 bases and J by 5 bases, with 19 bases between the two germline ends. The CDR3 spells CASSSARPQSRANVLTF. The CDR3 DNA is TGTGCCAGCAGCAGTGCACGGCCACAAAGTCGGGCCAACGTCCTGACTTTC.

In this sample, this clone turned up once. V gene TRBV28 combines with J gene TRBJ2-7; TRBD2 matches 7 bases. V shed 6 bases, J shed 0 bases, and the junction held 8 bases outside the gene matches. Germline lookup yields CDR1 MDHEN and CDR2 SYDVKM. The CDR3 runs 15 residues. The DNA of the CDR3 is TGTGCCAGCAGCTTAACAGCGGGAAGCTCCTACGAGCAGTACTTC. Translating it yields CASSLTAGSSYEQYF.

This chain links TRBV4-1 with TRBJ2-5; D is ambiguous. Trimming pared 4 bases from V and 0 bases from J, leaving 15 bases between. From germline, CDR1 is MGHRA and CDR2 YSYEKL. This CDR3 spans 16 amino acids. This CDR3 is CASSPTGDTHQETQYF. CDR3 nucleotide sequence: TGCGCCAGCAGCCCAACCGGTGATACTCACCAAGAGACCCAGTACTTC.

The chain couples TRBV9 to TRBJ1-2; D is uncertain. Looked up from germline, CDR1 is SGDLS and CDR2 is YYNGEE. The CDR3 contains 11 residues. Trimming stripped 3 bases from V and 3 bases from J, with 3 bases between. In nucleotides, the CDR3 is TGTGCCAGCAGCGGACACTATGGCTACACCTTC. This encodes CASSGHYGYTF. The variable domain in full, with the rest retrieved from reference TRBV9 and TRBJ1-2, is DSGVTQTPKHLITATGQRVTLRCSPRSGDLSVYWYQQSLDQGLQFLIQYYNGEERAKGNILERFSAQQFPDLHSELNLSSLELGDSALYFCASSGHYGYTFGSGTRLTVV.

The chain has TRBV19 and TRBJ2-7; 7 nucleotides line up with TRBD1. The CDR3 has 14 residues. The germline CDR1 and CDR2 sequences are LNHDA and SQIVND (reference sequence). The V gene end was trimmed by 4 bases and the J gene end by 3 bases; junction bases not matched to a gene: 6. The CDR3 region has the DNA TGTGCCAGTAGTACCCGGGACAGATTCTACGAGCAGTACTTC. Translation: CASSTRDRFYEQYF.

The DNA for the CDR3 is TGTGCCAGCAGTTGGGGGGCAGGCAGGGAAAAACTGTTTTTT. Encoded protein: CASSWGAGREKLFF. V and J are TRBV27 and TRBJ1-4; possible D gene TRBD1, 6 bases. Germline CDR1 is MNHEY and CDR2 is SMNVEV (reference sequence). The CDR3 spans 14 residues. V lost 4 bases, J lost 8 bases, and 14 bases lay in between.

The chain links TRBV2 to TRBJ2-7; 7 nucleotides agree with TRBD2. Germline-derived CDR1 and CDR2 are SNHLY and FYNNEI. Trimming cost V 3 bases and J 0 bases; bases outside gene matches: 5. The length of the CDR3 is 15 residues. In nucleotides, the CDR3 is TGTGCCAGCAGTGATGGGACTACGAGCTCCTACGAGCAGTACTTC. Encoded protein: CASSDGTTSSYEQYF.